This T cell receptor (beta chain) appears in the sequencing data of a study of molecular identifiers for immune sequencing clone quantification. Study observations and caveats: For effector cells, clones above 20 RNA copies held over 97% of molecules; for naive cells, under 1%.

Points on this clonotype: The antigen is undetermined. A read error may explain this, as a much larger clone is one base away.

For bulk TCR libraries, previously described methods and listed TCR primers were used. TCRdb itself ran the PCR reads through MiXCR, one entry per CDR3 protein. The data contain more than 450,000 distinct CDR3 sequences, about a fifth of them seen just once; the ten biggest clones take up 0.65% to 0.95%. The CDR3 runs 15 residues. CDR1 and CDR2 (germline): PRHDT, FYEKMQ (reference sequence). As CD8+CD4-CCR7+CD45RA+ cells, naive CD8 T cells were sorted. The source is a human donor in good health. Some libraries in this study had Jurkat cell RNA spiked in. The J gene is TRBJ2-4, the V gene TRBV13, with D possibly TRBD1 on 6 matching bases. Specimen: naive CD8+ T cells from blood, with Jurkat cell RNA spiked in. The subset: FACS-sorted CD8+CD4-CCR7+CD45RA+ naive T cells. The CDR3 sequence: CACSLSQGPGNIQYF. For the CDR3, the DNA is TGTGCCTGCAGCTTAAGTCAGGGGCCGGGAAACATTCAGTACTTC.